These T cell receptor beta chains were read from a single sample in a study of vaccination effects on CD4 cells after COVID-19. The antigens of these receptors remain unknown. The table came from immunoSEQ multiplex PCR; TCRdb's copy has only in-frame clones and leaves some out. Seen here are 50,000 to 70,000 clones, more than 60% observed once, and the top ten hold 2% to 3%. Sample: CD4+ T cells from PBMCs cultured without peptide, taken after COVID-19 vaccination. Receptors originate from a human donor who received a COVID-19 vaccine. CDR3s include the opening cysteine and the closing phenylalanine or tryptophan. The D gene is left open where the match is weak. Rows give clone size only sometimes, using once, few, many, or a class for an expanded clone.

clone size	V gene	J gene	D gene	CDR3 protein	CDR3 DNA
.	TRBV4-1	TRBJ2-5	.	CASSHRRGSQETQYF	TGCGCCAGCAGCCACCGTAGAGGGTCCCAAGAGACCCAGTACTTC
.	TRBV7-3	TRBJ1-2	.	CASSLGGRGGDYGYTF	TGTGCCAGCAGCTTGGGAGGTAGGGGCGGAGACTATGGCTACACCTTC
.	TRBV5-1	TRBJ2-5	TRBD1	CASSLGDRERETQYF	TGCGCCAGCAGCTTGGGTGACAGGGAAAGGGAGACCCAGTACTTC
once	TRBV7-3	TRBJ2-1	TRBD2	CASSSRGGVYNEQFF	TGTGCCAGCAGCTCCCGCGGGGGGGTTTACAATGAGCAGTTCTTC
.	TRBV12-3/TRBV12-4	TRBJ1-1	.	CASSFGGYGAFF	TGTGCCAGCAGTTTTGGCGGTTATGGAGCTTTCTTT
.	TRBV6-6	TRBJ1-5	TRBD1	CASRKTGGGGNQPQHF	TGTGCCAGCAGGAAAACAGGGGGCGGCGGCAATCAGCCCCAGCATTTT
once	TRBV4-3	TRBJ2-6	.	CASSQGVGEGTGANVLTF	TGCGCCAGCAGCCAAGGGGTGGGCGAGGGGACTGGGGCCAACGTCCTGACTTTC
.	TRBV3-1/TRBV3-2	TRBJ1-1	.	CASSHNRALSEAFF	TGTGCCAGCAGCCATAACAGGGCCCTATCTGAAGCTTTCTTT
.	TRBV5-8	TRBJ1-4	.	CASSSGGGLFF	TGTGCCAGCAGCTCCGGGGGGGGATTGTTTTTT
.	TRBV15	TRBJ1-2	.	CATSRVTDYGYTF	TGTGCCACCAGCAGAGTCACAGATTATGGCTACACCTTC
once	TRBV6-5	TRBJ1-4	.	CASSYSRVTNEKLFF	TGTGCCAGCAGTTACTCCAGGGTAACTAATGAAAAACTGTTTTTT
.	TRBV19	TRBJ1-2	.	CASRELTGFANYGYTF	TGTGCCAGTAGGGAACTCACAGGGTTCGCTAACTATGGCTACACCTTC
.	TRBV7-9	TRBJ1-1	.	CASSSTGIPAAEAFF	TGTGCCAGCAGCTCCACAGGGATCCCGGCCGCTGAAGCTTTCTTT
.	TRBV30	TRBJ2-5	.	CAWSVLSFRGAQYF	TGTGCCTGGAGTGTACTGAGTTTCCGCGGGGCCCAGTACTTC
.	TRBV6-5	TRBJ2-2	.	CASRDWTLYTGELFF	TGTGCCAGCAGGGACTGGACACTCTACACCGGGGAGCTGTTTTTT
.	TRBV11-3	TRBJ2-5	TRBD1	CASSSGQGKFETQYF	TGTGCCAGCAGCTCCGGACAGGGAAAGTTTGAGACCCAGTACTTC